This T cell receptor beta chain was found in a study of CD8+CD57+ T cells in acquired aplastic anemia. At the level of the study: The mean DNA yield obtained from sorted CD4+ and CD8+ cells came to 3 to 3.5 ug.

A note on this clonotype: What it recognizes is unknown. One junction end does not reproduce the germline sequence, and a read error may be involved.

Study-wide findings and caveats: Patients and controls had in common approximately 29 CD8+ CDR3 sequences. CD8+ Simpson's diversity showed no significant patient-control difference.

Genomic DNA was employed as the template in profiling TCR beta VDJ and CDR3. TCRdb used MiXCR to reprocess the reads, holding one entry per CDR3 protein. The sample contains some 200,000 distinct CDR3 sequences, less than 75% of which appear only once. Patients sequenced had flow cytometry evidence of CD8+CD57+ cell expansion. Each patient carried a diagnosis of severe acquired aplastic anemia. Germline V CDR1 and CDR2: SGHRS, YFSETQ. This CDR3 spans 16 amino acids. The sample consisted of sorted CD4+, CD8+, or CD8+CD57+ T cells (not recorded which) from PBMCs. The chain is built from TRBV5-1 and TRBJ2-7, with 12 bases lining up with TRBD2. The clonotype originates from a human donor with aplastic anemia. DNA of the CDR3: TGTGCCAGCAGCAAAGGACTAGCGGGGACGTCCTACGAGCAGTACTTC. Protein sequence: CASSKGLAGTSYEQYF.